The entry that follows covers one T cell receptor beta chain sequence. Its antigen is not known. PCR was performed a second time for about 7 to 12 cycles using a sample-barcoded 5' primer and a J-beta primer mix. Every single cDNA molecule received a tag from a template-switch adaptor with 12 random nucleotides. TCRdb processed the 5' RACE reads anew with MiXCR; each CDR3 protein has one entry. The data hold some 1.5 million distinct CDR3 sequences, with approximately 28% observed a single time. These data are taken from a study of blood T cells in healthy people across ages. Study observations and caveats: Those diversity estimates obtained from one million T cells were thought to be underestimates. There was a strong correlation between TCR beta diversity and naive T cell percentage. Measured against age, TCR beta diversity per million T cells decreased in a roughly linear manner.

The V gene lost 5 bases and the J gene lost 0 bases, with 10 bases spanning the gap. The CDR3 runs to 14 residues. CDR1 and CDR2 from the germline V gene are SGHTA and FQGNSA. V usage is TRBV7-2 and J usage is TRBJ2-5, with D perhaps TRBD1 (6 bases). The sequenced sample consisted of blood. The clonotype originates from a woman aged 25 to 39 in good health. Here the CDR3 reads CASSPGTYQETQYF. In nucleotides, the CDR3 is TGTGCCAGCAGCCCGGGGACATACCAAGAGACCCAGTACTTC.